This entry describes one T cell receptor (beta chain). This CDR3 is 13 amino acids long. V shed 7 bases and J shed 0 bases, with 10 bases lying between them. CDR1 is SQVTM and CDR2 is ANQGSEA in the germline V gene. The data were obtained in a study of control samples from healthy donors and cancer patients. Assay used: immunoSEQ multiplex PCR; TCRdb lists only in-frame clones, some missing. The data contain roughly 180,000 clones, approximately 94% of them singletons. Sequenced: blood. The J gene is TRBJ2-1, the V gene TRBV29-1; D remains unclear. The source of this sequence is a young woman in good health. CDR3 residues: CSGQTSSYNEQFF. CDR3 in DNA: TGCAGCGGGCAGACCAGCTCCTACAATGAGCAGTTCTTC.